The entry below gives a single TCR beta chain sequence along with its context. The data stem from a study of blood T cell repertoires in COVID-19. Study summary: The origin of the acute and convalescent COVID-19 samples was the United States, Italy and Spain. From T cells, B-cell-depleted T cells, or PBMCs came the material, which was cDNA or gDNA.

TCRdb's table, derived via immunoSEQ multiplex PCR, lists solely in-frame clones and lacks some. This sample carries under 250,000 clones, more than 75% of them seen once, and the ten largest clones take approximately 7.2%. V shed 0 bases and J shed 5 bases, with 13 bases lying between them. CDR1 LGHNT and CDR2 FRNRAP come from the germline V gene. CDR3 length equals 15 residues. V and J are TRBV12-5 and TRBJ1-1, with D maybe TRBD1 (6 bases). The origin of this receptor is a woman aged 65 to 85 with active or convalescent COVID-19. Sequenced material: peripheral blood. CDR3 amino acids: CASGLVHGGRTEAFF. The CDR3 DNA reads as TGTGCTAGTGGTTTGGTACATGGGGGCAGAACTGAAGCTTTCTTT.